This T cell receptor beta chain was profiled in a study of T cell changes during pregnancy in multiple sclerosis. Method: immunoSEQ multiplex PCR; TCRdb's copy keeps in-frame clones and lacks some. The sample holds tens of thousands of clones, over 75% seen once. This clone was detected only once. This clonotype was obtained from a female donor in good health, enrolled as a control in a pregnancy study. The sequencing used CD4+ T cells from peripheral blood mononuclear cells, collected in the third trimester of pregnancy.

The CDR3 DNA sequence: TGTGCCAGCAGCTTATCGGGGGCCTACAATGAGCAGTTCTTC. Amino acids: CASSLSGAYNEQFF. The chain couples TRBV7-2 to TRBJ2-1; maybe TRBD2 (6 bases). V gave up 2 bases and J gave up 2 bases, with 7 bases separating them. The germline CDR1 and CDR2 sequences are SGHTA and FQGNSA. CDR3 length: 14 amino acids.